These 12 T cell receptor beta chains originate from one sample sequenced in a study of shared clonotypes between healthy human individuals. Some clones are missing from TCRdb's copy, which holds only in-frame ones; the method was immunoSEQ multiplex PCR. The table includes hundreds of thousands of clones, 97% detected once. The sequenced material came from naive CD4+ T cells sorted from blood. As to subset: CD45RA+ positively selected. The receptors come from a woman aged 25 to 39 in good health.

V gene TRBV19 combines with J gene TRBJ2-2, with 9 nucleotides matching TRBD1. The CDR3 length is 12 residues. The V and J ends lost 10 bases and 5 bases, in that order; junction bases with no gene match: 2. The V gene's germline CDR1 is LNHDA and CDR2 SQIVND (reference sequence). CDR3: CATGQGTGELFF. DNA of the CDR3: TGTGCCACCGGACAGGGGACCGGGGAGCTGTTTTTT.

The chain combines TRBV5-1 with TRBJ1-6; no reliable D call. V was trimmed by 2 bases and J by 0 bases, leaving 15 bases between them. This CDR3 has 18 amino acids. Germline V gene lookup returns CDR1 SGHRS and CDR2 YFSETQ. Here the CDR3 DNA reads TGCGCCAGCAGCTTAGGAACAGTCGTACCCTCCTATAATTCACCCCTCCACTTT. Translated, it gives CASSLGTVVPSYNSPLHF.

The chain carries TRBV5-1 and TRBJ1-1, with TRBD1 matching over 9 bases. In germline, CDR1 is SGHRS, CDR2 YFSETQ. J was trimmed by 5 bases and V by 6 bases; bases with no gene match: 8. The CDR3 runs to 14 residues. The CDR3: CASTSTGGSTEAFF. CDR3 sequence (DNA): TGCGCCAGCACCTCGACAGGGGGGAGTACTGAAGCTTTCTTT.

The rearrangement uses TRBV7-9 and TRBJ2-1; D not resolved. Germline V lookup: CDR1 SEHNR, CDR2 FQNEAQ (reference sequence). The ends were cut back, 2 bases at V and 8 bases at J, with 13 bases in the middle. This CDR3 spans 14 amino acids. The CDR3 bases are TGTGCCAGCAGCTTATTTAAGCCCTTGGATGAGCAGTTCTTC. Protein sequence: CASSLFKPLDEQFF.

V and J are TRBV5-1 and TRBJ2-1; TRBD2 matches 7 bases. CDR1 SGHRS and CDR2 YFSETQ come from the germline V gene. This CDR3 has 15 amino acids. Germline trimming cut 4 bases from V and 8 bases from J; bases unmatched to any gene: 12. The CDR3 reads CASSPGGSSIHEQFF. The CDR3 DNA is TGCGCCAGCAGCCCCGGCGGGAGTTCTATCCATGAGCAGTTCTTC.

This rearrangement joins TRBV7-8 to TRBJ2-4, with unresolved D. Looked up from germline, CDR1 is SGHVS and CDR2 is FQNEAQ. The germline V and J ends were trimmed by 5 bases and 2 bases, with 10 bases remaining between them. CDR3 length: 14 amino acids. The DNA of the CDR3 is TGTGCCAGCAGCGATCCAGTGACCAAAAACATTCAGTACTTC. This gives the protein CASSDPVTKNIQYF. The full variable domain, completed using reference TRBV7-8 and TRBJ2-4, is GAGVSQSPRYKVAKRGQDVALRCDPISGHVSLFWYQQALGQGPEFLTYFQNEAQLDKSGLPSDRFFAERPEGSVSTLKIQRTQQEDSAVYLCASSDPVTKNIQYFGAGTRLSVL.

The V gene is TRBV21-1, the J gene TRBJ1-2. TRBV21-1 is labeled a pseudogene. The CDR3 runs 15 residues. The CDR3 protein is CASPGGTPDYYGYTF. The CDR3 DNA is TGTGCCAGCCCCGGGGGAACCCCTGATTACTATGGCTACACCTTC.

The V call is TRBV6-5, the J call TRBJ2-5; D not resolved. This CDR3 region has 14 residues. Between the trimmed V and J ends, which lost 5 bases and 9 bases, there was a span of 19 bases. CDR1 and CDR2 (germline): MNHEY, SVGAGI. CDR3 bases: TGTGCCAGCAGTCGTCCGGGCCTCCCCAAGGCCCAGTACTTC. Encoded protein: CASSRPGLPKAQYF.

As DNA, the CDR3 is TGTGCCAGCAGCTTAGACCCCATGGCCGGGGAGCTGTTTTTT. It encodes CASSLDPMAGELFF. This chain connects TRBV11-2 to TRBJ2-2; D is unresolved. V lost 0 bases to trimming and J lost 6 bases, with 8 bases between them. The CDR3 runs to 14 residues. CDR1 is SGHAT, CDR2 FQNNGV, per germline.

J is TRBJ2-1 and V is TRBV11-3; no clear D gene. CDR1 is SGHNT and CDR2 is YENEEA in the germline V gene. The CDR3 runs 13 residues. V lost 1 base and J lost 7, with 8 bases in between. DNA for the CDR3: TGTGCCAGCAGCTTAGGTGAGGCTAATGAGCAGTTCTTC. Amino acid sequence: CASSLGEANEQFF.

The V and J genes are TRBV11-2 and TRBJ2-5; 13 bases match TRBD2. V lost 0 bases, J lost 3 bases, and 7 bases stayed unmatched. CDR1 SGHAT and CDR2 FQNNGV come from the germline V gene. The CDR3 covers 18 residues. The CDR3 here is CASSLEGSGLAGKETQYF. The CDR3 nucleotides read TGTGCCAGCAGCTTAGAAGGGTCGGGACTAGCGGGAAAAGAGACCCAGTACTTC.

V gene TRBV14 combines with J gene TRBJ2-1; D perhaps matches TRBD1 (5 bases). The V gene's germline CDR1 is SGHDN and CDR2 FVKESK. V was trimmed by 4 bases and J by 9 bases, leaving 10 bases between them. This CDR3 is 12 amino acids long. The CDR3 sequence: CASSPGRVEQFF. The CDR3 DNA reads TGTGCCAGCAGCCCGGGCAGGGTTGAGCAGTTCTTC.